The clone carrying this T cell receptor beta chain was counted many times. There were TCR beta CDR3 regions amplified from RNA transcripts. Initially, a first-round RT-PCR of the TCR CDR3 employed the HTBI primer set. Each CDR3 protein gets one entry after TCRdb re-called the multiplex PCR reads with MiXCR. The data contain hundreds of thousands of distinct CDR3 sequences, over 11% of them singletons. Patients aged 18 to 65 had newly diagnosed hyperthyroidism lasting under 2 months. Together with thyroid ultrasound, orbital computed tomography, serum thyroxine and TRAb, clinical symptoms were used for diagnoses. Using around 10 ml of fresh peripheral blood, PBMCs were prepared. These data come from a study of T cells in Graves' hyperthyroidism and ophthalmopathy. Sequencing was carried out using blood. The TCR was taken from a woman aged 25 to 39 with Graves' hyperthyroidism.

CDR3 residues: CASSRSGYRTDTEAFF. The CDR3 DNA reads as TGTGCCAGCAGCCGCTCGGGGTACCGAACGGACACTGAAGCTTTCTTT. The J gene is TRBJ1-1, the V gene TRBV7-2, with D unresolved. V shed 5 bases and J shed 3 bases, with 19 bases lying between them. This CDR3 has 16 residues. Germline values: CDR1 SGHTA, CDR2 FQGNSA.